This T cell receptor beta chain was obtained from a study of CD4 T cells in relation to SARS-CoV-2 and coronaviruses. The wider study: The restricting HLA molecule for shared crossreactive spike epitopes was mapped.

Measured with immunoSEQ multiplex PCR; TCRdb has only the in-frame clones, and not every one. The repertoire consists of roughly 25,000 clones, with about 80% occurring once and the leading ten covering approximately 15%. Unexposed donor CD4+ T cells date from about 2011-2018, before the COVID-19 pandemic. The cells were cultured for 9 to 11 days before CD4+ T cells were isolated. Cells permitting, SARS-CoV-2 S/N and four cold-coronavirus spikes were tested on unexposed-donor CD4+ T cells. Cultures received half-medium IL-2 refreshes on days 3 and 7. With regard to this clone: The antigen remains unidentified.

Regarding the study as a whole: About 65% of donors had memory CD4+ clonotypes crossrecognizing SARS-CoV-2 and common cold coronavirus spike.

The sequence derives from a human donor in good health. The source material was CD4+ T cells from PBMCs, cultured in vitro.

This CDR3 reads CASSKAGVFAEAFF. CDR3 DNA: TGTGCCAGCAGCAAAGCGGGGGTCTTTGCTGAAGCTTTCTTT. The chain links TRBV6-5 to TRBJ1-1; D may be TRBD1 (5 bases). The CDR3 covers 14 residues. The V end lost 6 bases, the J end lost 6 bases, and 17 bases lay between the germline ends. The germline V gene encodes CDR1 MNHEY and CDR2 SVGAGI.